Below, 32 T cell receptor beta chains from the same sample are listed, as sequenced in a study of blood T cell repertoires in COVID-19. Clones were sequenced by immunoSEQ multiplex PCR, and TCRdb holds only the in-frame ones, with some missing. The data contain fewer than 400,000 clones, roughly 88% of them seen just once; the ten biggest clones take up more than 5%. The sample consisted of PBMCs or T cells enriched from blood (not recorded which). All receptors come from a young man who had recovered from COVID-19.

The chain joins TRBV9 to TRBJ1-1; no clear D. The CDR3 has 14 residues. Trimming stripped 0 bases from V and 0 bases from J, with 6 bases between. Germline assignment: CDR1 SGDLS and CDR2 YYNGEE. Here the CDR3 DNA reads TGTGCCAGCAGCGTAGGACTAATGAACACTGAAGCTTTCTTT. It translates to CASSVGLMNTEAFF.

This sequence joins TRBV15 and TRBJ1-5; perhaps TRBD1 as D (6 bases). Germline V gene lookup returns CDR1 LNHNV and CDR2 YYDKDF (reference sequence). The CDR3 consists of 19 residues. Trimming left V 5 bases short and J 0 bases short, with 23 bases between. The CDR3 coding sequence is TGTGCCACCAGCTTGCAGAGCCCGGACAGAAATTATAGCAATCAGCCCCAGCATTTT. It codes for CATSLQSPDRNYSNQPQHF.

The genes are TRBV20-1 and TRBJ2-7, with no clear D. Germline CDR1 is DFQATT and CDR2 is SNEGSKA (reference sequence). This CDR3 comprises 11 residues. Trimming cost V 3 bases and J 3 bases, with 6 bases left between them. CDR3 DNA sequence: TGCAGTGCTAGGGCAGGCTACGAGCAGTACTTC. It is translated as CSARAGYEQYF.

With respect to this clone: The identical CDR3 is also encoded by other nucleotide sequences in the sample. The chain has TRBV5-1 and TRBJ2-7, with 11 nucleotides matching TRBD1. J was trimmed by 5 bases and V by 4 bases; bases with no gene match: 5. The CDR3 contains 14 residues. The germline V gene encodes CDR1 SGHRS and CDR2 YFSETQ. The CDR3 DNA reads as TGCGCCAGCAGCCCGGGACAGGGGGGGAACGAGCAGTACTTC. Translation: CASSPGQGGNEQYF.

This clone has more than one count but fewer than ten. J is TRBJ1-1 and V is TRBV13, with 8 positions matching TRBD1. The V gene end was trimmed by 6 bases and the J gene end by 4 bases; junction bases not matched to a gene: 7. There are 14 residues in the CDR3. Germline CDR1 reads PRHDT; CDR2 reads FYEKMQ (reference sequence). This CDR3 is CASSERQGITEAFF. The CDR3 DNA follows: TGTGCCAGCAGTGAAAGACAGGGGATCACTGAAGCTTTCTTT.

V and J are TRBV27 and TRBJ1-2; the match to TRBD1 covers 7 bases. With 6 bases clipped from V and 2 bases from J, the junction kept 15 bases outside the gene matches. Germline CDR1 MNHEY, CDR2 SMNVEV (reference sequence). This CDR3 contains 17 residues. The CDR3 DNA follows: TGTGCCAGCAGACCTGTCTGGGACAGTCTGTTGAACTATGGCTACACCTTC. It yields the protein CASRPVWDSLLNYGYTF.

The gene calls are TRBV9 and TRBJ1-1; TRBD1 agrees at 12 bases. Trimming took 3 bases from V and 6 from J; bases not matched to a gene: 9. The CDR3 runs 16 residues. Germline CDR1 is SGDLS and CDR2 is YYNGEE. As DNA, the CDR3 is TGTGCCAGCAGCGAAGGGACAGGGGGCGTCCGTGCTGAAGCTTTCTTT. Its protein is CASSEGTGGVRAEAFF.

The CDR3 loop reads CASSLQGIPGEQYF. The CDR3 nucleotides read TGTGCCAGCAGTTTACAGGGTATCCCGGGCGAGCAGTACTTC. The chain carries TRBV28 and TRBJ2-7, with a weak D call TRBD1 (5 bases). V was trimmed by 2 bases and J by 6 bases, leaving 14 bases between them. The CDR3 loop spans 14 amino acids. CDR1 is MDHEN and CDR2 is SYDVKM in the germline V gene.

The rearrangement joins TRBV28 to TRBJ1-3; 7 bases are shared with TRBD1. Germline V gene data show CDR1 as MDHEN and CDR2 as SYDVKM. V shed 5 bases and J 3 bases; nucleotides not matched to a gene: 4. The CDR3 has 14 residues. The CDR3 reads CASSLGQVGNTIYF. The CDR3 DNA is TGTGCCAGCAGTCTCGGACAGGTTGGAAACACCATATATTTT.

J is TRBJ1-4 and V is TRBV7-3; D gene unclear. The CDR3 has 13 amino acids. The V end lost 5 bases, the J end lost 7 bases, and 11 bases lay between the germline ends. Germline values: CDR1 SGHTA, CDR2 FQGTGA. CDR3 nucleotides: TGTGCCAGCAGCCGAGGGCGGCTTGAAAAACTGTTTTTT. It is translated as CASSRGRLEKLFF. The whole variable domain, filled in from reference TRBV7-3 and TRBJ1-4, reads GAGVSQTPSNKVTEKGKYVELRCDPISGHTALYWYRQSLGQGPEFLIYFQGTGAADDSGLPNDRFFAVRPEGSVSTLKIQRTERGDSAVYLCASSRGRLEKLFFGSGTQLSVL.

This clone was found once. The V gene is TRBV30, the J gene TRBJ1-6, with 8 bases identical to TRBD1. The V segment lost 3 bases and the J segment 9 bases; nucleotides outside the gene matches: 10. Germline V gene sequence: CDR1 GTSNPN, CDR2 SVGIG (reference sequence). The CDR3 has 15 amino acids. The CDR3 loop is CAWSPRQGLGSPLHF. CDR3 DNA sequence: TGTGCCTGGAGCCCCCGACAGGGGCTGGGTTCACCCCTCCACTTT.

The CDR3 region has the DNA TGTGCCAGCAGCCCGACAGGTGGAAACACCATATATTTT. Amino acid sequence: CASSPTGGNTIYF. The chain is built from TRBV7-8 and TRBJ1-3; D may be TRBD1 (6 bases). V lost 5 bases, J lost 3 bases, and 8 bases lay in between. CDR3 length: 13 residues. The germline gives CDR1 SGHVS, CDR2 FQNEAQ.

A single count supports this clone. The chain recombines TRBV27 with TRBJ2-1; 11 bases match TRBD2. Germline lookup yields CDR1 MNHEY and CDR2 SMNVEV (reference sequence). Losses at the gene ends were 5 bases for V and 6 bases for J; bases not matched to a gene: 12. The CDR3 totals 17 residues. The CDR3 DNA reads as TGTGCCAGCAGTCCCCTCCCGATAGCGGGGGGGTCCAATGAGCAGTTCTTC. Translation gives CASSPLPIAGGSNEQFF.

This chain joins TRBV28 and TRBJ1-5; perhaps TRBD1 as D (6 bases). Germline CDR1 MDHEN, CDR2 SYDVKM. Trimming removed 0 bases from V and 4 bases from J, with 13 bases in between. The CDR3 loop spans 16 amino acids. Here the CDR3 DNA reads TGTGCCAGCAGTTTATGGGGGGGGGACACAAATCAGCCCCAGCATTTT. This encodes CASSLWGGDTNQPQHF.

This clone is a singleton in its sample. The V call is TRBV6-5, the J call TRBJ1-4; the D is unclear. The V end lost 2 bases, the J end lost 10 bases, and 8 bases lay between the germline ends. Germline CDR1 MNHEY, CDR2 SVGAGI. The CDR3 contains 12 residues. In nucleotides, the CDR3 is TGTGCCAGCAGTTACCTCCGCGGAAAACTGTTTTTT. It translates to CASSYLRGKLFF.

CDR3 loop: CASSQDYLGQDSKNIQYF. DNA of the CDR3: TGTGCCAGCAGCCAAGATTATCTTGGACAGGACTCCAAAAACATTCAGTACTTC. This sequence joins TRBV3-1 (or the pseudogene TRBV3-2) and TRBJ2-4, with 7 bases fitting TRBD1. The V gene end was trimmed by 0 bases and the J gene end by 2 bases; junction bases not matched to a gene: 10. The germline V gene encodes CDR1 LGHDT and CDR2 YNNKEL (reference sequence). CDR3 length: 18 residues.

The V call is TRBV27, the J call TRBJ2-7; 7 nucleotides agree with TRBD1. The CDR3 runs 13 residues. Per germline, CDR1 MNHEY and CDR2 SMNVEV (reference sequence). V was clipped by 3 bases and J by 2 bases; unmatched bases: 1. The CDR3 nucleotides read TGTGCCAGCAGTTTTGACAGGGCCTACGAGCAGTACTTC. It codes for CASSFDRAYEQYF.

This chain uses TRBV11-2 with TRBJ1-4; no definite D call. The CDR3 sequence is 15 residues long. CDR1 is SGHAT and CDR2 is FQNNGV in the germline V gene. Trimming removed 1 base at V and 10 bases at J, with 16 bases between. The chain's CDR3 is CASSLAGEAQGKLFF. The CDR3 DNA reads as TGTGCCAGCAGCTTAGCCGGTGAGGCGCAAGGAAAACTGTTTTTT. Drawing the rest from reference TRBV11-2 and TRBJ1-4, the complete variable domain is EAGVAQSPRYKIIEKRQSVAFWCNPISGHATLYWYQQILGQGPKLLIQFQNNGVVDDSQLPKDRFSAERLKGVDSTLKIQPAKLEDSAVYLCASSLAGEAQGKLFFGSGTQLSVL.

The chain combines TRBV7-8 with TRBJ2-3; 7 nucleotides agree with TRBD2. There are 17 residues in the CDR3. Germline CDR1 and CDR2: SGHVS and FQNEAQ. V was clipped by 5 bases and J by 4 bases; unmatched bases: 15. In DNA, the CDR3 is TGTGCCAGCAGCCCGGGGGTGTCTGCGGGGGACCCAGATACGCAGTATTTT. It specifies CASSPGVSAGDPDTQYF.

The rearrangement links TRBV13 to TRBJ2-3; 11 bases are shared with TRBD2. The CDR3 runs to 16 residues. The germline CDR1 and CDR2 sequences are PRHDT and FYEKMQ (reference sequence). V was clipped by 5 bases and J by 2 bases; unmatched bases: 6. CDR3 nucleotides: TGTGCCAGCAGCCGGTTAGCGGGGGGGCTCACAGATACGCAGTATTTT. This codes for CASSRLAGGLTDTQYF.

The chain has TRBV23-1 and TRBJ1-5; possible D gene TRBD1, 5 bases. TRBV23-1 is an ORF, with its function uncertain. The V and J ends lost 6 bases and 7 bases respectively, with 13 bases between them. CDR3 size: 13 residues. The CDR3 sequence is CASRTRVPQPQHF. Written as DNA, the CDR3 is TGCGCCAGCAGGACCAGGGTTCCACAGCCCCAGCATTTT.

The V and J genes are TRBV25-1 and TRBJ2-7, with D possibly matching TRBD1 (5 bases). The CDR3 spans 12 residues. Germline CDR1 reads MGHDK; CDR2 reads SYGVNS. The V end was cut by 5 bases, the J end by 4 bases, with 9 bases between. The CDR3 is CASSQNRYEQYF. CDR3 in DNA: TGTGCCAGCAGTCAGAACAGGTACGAGCAGTACTTC.

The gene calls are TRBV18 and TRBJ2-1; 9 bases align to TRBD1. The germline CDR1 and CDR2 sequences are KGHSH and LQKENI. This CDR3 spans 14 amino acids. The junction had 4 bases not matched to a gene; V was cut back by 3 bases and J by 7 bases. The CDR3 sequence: CASSPMTGGNEQFF. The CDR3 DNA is TGTGCCAGCTCACCTATGACAGGGGGGAATGAGCAGTTCTTC.

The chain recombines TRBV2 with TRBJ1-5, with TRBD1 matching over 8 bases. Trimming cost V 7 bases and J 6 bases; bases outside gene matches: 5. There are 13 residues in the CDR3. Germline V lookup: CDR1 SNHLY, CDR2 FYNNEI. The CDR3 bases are TGTGCCAGCATGAGGACAGGGAGTCAGCCCCAGCATTTT. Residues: CASMRTGSQPQHF.

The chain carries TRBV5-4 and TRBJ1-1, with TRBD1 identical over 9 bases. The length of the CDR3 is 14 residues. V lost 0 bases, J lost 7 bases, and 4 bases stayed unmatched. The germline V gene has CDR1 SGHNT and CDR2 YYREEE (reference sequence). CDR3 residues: CASSLEGTGSEAFF. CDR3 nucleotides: TGTGCCAGCAGCTTGGAAGGGACAGGGAGTGAAGCTTTCTTT.

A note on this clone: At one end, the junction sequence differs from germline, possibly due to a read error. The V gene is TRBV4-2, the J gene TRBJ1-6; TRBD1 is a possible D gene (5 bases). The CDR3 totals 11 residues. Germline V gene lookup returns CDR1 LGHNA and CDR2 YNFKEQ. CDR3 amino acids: CASSQGGGSIF. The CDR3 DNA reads TGTGCCAGCAGCCAAGGCGGGGGAAGTATTTTT.

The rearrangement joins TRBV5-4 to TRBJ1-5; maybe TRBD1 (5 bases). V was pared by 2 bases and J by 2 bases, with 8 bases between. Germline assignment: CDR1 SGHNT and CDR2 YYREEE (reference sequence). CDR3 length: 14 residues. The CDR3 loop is CASSFQGGNQPQHF. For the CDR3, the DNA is TGTGCCAGCAGCTTTCAGGGTGGCAATCAGCCCCAGCATTTT.

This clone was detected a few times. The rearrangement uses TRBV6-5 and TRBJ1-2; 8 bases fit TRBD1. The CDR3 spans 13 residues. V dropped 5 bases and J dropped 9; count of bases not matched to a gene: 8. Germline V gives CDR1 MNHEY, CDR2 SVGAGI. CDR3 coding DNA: TGTGCCAGCAGTCCCAGGGGGCTTAATAGCTACACCTTC. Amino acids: CASSPRGLNSYTF.

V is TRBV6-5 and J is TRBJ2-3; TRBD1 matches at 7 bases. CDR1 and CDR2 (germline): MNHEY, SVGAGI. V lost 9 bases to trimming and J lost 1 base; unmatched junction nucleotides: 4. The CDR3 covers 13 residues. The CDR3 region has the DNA TGTGCCAGTCCAGACAGGGGCACAGATACGCAGTATTTT. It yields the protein CASPDRGTDTQYF.

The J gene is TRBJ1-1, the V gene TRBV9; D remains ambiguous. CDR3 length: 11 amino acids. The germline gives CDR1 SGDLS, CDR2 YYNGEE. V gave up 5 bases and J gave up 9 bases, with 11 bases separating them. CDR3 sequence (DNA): TGTGCCAGCAGTGACGGGTTTAAAGCTTTCTTT. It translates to CASSDGFKAFF.

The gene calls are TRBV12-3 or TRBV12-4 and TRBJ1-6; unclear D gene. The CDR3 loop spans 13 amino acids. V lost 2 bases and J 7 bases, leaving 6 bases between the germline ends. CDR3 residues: CASSLQANSPLHF. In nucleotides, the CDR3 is TGTGCCAGCAGTTTACAGGCCAATTCACCCCTCCACTTT.

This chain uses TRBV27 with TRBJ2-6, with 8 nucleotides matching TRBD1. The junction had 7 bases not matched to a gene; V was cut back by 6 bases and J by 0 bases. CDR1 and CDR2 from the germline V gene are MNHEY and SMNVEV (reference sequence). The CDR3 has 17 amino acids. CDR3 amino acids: CASRPGTGPSGANVLTF. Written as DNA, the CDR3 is TGTGCCAGCAGGCCTGGGACAGGCCCCTCTGGGGCCAACGTCCTGACTTTC.